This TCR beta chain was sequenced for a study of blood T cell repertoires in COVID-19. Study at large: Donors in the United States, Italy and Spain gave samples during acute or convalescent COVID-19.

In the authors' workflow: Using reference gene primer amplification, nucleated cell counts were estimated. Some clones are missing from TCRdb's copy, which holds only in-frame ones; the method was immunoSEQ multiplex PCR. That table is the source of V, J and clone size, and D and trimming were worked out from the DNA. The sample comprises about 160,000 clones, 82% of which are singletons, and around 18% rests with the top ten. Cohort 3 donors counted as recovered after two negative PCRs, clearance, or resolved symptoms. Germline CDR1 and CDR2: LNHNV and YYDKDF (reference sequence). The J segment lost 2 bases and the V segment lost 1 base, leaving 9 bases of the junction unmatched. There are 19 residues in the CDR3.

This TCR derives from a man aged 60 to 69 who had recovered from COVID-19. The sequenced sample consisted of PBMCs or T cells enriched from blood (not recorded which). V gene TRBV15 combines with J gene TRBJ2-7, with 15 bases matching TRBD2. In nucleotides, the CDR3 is TGTGCCACCAGCAGAGGAGGACTAGCGGGAGGGCCTTGGGCCTACGAGCAGTACTTC. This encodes CATSRGGLAGGPWAYEQYF.